What follows describes a single TCR beta chain. The target antigen is unknown. This sample is drawn from a study of brain T cells in children with intractable seizures. The study, taken as a whole, reports: Pre-surgery blood may have been undersampled, hiding some clones. Only CDR3 sequence similarity suggested viral specificity, without known HCMV serostatus.

The trim removed 0 bases at V and 6 bases at J, leaving 5 bases unmatched. The CDR3 sequence is 15 residues long. The germline gives CDR1 MGHRA, CDR2 YSYEKL. Sequencing was limited to surgery cases with top T cell transcript signatures in brain tissue. Pre-surgery treatment included at least one anti-epileptic drug. Data came from immunoSEQ multiplex PCR; TCRdb stores just in-frame clones and leaves some out. There are approximately 77,000 clones in the sample; roughly 91% occur only once, and over 1.5% lies in the top ten. This TCR was sampled from a boy younger than two with tuberous sclerosis and intractable seizures. The sequencing used peripheral blood, collected at surgery. This chain uses TRBV4-1 with TRBJ2-1; 7 bases are a match to TRBD1. The DNA of the CDR3 is TGCGCCAGCAGCCAAGAGGGGCCAGGGGGCAATGAGCAGTTCTTC. This codes for CASSQEGPGGNEQFF.